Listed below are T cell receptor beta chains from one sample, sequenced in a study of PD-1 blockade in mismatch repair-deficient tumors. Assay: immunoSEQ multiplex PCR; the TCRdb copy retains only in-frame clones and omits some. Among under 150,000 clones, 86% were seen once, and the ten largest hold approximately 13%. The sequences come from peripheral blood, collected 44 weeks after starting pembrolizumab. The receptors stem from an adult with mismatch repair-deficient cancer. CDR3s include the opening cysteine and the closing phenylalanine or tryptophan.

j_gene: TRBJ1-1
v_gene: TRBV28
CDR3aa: CASSLGQGPPNTEAFF

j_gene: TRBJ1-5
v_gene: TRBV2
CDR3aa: CASSREGLGNQPQHF

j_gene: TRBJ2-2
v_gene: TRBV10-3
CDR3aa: CAISAAGGDTGELFF

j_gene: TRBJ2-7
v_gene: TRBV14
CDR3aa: CASSPERTYEQYF

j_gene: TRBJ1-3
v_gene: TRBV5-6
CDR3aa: CASSLAGDSSGNTIYF

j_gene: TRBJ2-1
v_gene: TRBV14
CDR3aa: CASRKYRGNEQFF

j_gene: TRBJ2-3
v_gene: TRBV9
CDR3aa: CASSEGRFTDTQYF

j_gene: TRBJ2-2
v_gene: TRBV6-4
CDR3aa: CASSERSVAGELFF

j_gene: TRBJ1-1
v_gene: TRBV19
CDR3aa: CASTYSRRNTEAFF

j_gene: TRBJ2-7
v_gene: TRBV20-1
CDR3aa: CSARDLYEQYF

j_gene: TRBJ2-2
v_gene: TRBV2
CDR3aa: CASSETGGSTGELFF

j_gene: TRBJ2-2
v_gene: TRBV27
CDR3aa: CASSLEAAGGTGELFF

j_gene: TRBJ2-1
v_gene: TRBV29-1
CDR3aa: CSVEDGNEQFF

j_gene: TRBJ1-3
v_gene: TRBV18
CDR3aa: CASSPPPTTSGNTIYF

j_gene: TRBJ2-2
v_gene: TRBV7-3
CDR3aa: CASSYSKDRGSTGELFF

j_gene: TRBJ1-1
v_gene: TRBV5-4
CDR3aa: CASSLATYTEAFF

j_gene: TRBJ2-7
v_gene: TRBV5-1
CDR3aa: CASKGGIGVRGYEQYF

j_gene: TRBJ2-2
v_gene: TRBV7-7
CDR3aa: CASSLATGNTGELFF

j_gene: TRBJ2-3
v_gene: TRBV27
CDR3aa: CASSSQRAGGVTDTQYF

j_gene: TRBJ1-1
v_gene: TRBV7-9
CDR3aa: CASSHGQGNTEAFF

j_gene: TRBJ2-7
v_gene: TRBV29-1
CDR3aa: CSVQNLDSGEQYF

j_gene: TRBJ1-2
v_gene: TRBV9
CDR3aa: CASSVGGAGGYTF

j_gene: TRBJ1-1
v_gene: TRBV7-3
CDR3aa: CASSLAGDREAFF

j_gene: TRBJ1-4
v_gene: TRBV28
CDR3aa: CASSLIQGVYEKLFF

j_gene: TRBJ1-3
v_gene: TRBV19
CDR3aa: CASTGQIPHSGNTIYF

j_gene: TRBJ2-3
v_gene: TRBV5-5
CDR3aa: CASSLYQGETDTQYF

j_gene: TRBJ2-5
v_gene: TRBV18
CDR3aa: CASSPVGGSAETQYF

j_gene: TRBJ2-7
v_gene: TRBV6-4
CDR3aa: CASSGSNSSYYEQYF

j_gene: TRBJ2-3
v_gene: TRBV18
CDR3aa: CASSPPWLGDTQYF

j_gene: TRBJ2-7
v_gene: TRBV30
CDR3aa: CAWTPGQGYEQYF

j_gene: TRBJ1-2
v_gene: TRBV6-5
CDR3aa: CASSSTPNYGYTF

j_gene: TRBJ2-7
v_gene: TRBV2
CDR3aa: CATSRDRGPGEQYF

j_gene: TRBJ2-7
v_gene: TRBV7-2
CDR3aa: CASSLAAYGNEQYF

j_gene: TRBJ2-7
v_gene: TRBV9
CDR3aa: CASSRGQGSSYEQYF

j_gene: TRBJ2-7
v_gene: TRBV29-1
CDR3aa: CSVLANSYEQYF

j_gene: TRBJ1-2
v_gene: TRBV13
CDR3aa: CASSVASNYGYTF

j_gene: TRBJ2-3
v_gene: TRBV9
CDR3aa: CASSERGGLSTDTQYF